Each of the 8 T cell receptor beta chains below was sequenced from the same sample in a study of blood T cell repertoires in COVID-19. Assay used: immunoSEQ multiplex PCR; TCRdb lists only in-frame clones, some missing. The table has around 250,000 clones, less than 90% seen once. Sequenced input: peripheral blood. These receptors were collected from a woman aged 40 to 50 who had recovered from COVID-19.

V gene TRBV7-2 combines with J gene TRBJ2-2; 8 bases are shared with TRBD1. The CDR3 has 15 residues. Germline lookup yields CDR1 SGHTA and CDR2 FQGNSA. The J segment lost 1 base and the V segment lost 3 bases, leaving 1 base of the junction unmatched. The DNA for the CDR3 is TGTGCCAGCAGCTTCGGACAGGGGAACACCGGGGAGCTGTTTTTT. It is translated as CASSFGQGNTGELFF.

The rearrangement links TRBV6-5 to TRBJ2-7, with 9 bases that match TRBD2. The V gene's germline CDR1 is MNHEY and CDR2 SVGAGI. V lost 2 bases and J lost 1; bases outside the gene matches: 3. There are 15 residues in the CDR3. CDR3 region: CASSYGSGGSYEQYF. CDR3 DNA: TGTGCCAGCAGTTACGGTAGCGGGGGTTCCTACGAGCAGTACTTC.

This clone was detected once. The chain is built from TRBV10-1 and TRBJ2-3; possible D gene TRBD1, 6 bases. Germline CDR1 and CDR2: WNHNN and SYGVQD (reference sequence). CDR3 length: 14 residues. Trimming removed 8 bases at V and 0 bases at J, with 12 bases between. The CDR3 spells CASGRDTSTDTQYF. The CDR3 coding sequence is TGCGCCAGCGGCCGGGACACCAGCACAGATACGCAGTATTTT.

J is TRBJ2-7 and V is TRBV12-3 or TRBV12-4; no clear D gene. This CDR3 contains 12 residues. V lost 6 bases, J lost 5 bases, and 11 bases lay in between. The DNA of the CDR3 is TGTGCCAGCAGCCCCAGAAAAGACGAGCAGTACTTC. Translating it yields CASSPRKDEQYF.

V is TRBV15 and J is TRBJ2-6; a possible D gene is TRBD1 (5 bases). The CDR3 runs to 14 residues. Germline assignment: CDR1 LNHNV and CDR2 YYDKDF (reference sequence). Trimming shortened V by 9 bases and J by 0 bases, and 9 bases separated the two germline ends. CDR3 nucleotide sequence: TGTGCCACTTCAGGGTCCTCTGGGGCCAACGTCCTGACTTTC. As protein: CATSGSSGANVLTF.

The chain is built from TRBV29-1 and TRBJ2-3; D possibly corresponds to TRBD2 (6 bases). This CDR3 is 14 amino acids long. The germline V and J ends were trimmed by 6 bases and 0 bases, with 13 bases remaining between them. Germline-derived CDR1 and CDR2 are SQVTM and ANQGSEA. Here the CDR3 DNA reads TGCAGCGTCATTCCGGGACTGAGCACAGATACGCAGTATTTT. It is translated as CSVIPGLSTDTQYF.

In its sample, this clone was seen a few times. CDR3 bases: TGTGCCAGCAGCCAAGAAATACAGGCCCAGCAGTACTTC. Translating gives CASSQEIQAQQYF. This chain joins TRBV3-1 (or the pseudogene TRBV3-2) and TRBJ2-7, with a tentative D call TRBD1 (5 bases). CDR3 size: 13 residues. Germline CDR1 is LGHDT and CDR2 is YNNKEL (reference sequence). V gave up 0 bases and J gave up 8 bases, with 11 bases separating them.

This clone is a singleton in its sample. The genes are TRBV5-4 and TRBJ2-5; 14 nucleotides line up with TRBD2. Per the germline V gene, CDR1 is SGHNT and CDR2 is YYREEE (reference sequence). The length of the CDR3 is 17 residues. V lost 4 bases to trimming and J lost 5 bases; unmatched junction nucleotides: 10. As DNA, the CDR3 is TGTGCCAGCAGCCACGGGACTAGCGGGGGAATTTCCGAGACCCAGTACTTC. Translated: CASSHGTSGGISETQYF.